The rows below give T cell receptor beta chains drawn from one sample of a study of post-analysis software for immune sequencing data. TCRdb itself ran the PCR reads through MiXCR, one entry per CDR3 protein. The sample carries about 160,000 distinct CDR3 sequences, around 36% recorded once. The source material was blood, sampled after autologous hematopoietic stem cell transplantation. All receptors come from a girl aged 5-17 years with multiple sclerosis. Both conserved end residues are part of each CDR3. D genes are given only for firm matches. The size field is filled for only some rows; it gives once, few, many or a size class.

>TRBJ1-1|TRBV7-2|once|NA
TGTGCCAGCAGCTTAGTCATGGGGGAGACTGAAGCTTTCTTT
CASSLVMGETEAFF
>TRBJ2-1|TRBV20-1|few|NA
TGCAGTGCTAGCCCCGAGGGCGGGGCCAACAATGAGCAGTTCTTC
CSASPEGGANNEQFF
>TRBJ2-7|TRBV24-1|many|NA
TGTGCCACCAGCGGTGGAACCTCCTACGAGCAGTACTTC
CATSGGTSYEQYF
>TRBJ1-5|TRBV11-2|once|NA
TGTGCCAGCAGCTTAGGTGGCAATCAGCCCCCGCATTTT
CASSLGGNQPPHF
>TRBJ2-7|TRBV11-2|NA|NA
TGTGCCAGCAGCTTGGGGGTCTCCTACAATGAGCAGTACTTC
CASSLGVSYNEQYF
>TRBJ2-1|TRBV24-1|few|TRBD2
TGTGCCACCAGTGATTTTGGAACTAGCGGGAGGACCCACGTCTCCTACAATGAGCAGTTCTTC
CATSDFGTSGRTHVSYNEQFF
>TRBJ2-7|TRBV7-2|NA|TRBD2
TGTGCCAGCAGCTTAACTAGCGGGAGGTTGGCTGAGCAGTACTTC
CASSLTSGRLAEQYF
>TRBJ2-1|TRBV11-1|NA|TRBD1
TGTGCCAGCAGCTCGGGACAGTACAATGAGCAGTTCTTC
CASSSGQYNEQFF
>TRBJ2-6|TRBV19|NA|NA
TGTGCCAGTAGTATTTCGGGCTCTGGGGCCAACGTCCTGACTTTC
CASSISGSGANVLTF
>TRBJ2-6|TRBV9|NA|NA
TGTGCCAGCAGCGTAGGTCTTTTCTCTGGGGCCAACGTCCTGACTTTC
CASSVGLFSGANVLTF
>TRBJ2-5|TRBV7-8|NA|NA
TGTGCCAGCAGCTTAAGAGGGAGCGAGACCCAGTACTTC
CASSLRGSETQYF
>TRBJ2-1|TRBV20-1|NA|NA
TGCAGTGCTAGTTCCCCCGGTGAGCAGTTCTTC
CSASSPGEQFF
>TRBJ2-1|TRBV20-1|NA|TRBD1
TGCAGTGCTAGAGACCCGACAGGGGGCGGGAGTGAGCAGTTCTTC
CSARDPTGGGSEQFF